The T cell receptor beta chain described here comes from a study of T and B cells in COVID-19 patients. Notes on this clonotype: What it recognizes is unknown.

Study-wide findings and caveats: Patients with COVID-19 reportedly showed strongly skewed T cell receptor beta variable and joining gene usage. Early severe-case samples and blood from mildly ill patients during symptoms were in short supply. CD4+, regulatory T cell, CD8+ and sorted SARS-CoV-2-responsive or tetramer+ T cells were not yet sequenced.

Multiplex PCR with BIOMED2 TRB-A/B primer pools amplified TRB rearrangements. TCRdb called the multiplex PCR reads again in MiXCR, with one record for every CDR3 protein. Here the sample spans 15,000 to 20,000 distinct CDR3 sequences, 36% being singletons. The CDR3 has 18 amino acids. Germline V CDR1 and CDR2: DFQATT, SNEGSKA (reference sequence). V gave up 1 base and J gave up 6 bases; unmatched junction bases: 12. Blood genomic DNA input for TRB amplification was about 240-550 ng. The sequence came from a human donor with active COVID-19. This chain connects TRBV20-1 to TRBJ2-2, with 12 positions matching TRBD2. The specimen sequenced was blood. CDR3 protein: CSARAASGGGPRAGELFF. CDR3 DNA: TGCAGTGCTAGAGCCGCTAGCGGGGGGGGTCCAAGGGCCGGGGAGCTGTTTTTT.